This paragraph reports one T cell receptor (beta chain). What it binds is unknown. The assay was immunoSEQ multiplex PCR, and TCRdb's table has in-frame clones only and misses some. The sample yields around 110,000 clones, roughly 92% seen once. These data originate in a study of T cell responses to AZD1222 COVID-19 vaccine. Study in general: Samples with a second dose at about 4 or about 12 weeks were pooled together. Whole-study results and caveats: At baseline, just a handful of AZD1222 recipients tested seropositive.

The sequence came from an adult in good health. The sequences come from peripheral blood, collected on day 0 of AZD1222 vaccination.

The CDR3 DNA is TGCGCCAGCAGCATATACGGGGAGTACAATGAGCAGTTCTTC. It translates to CASSIYGEYNEQFF. The chain uses TRBV4-1 and TRBJ2-1, with D possibly TRBD2 on 5 matching bases. Germline V gene lookup returns CDR1 MGHRA and CDR2 YSYEKL. This CDR3 region has 14 residues. V lost 5 bases and J 4 bases, leaving 12 bases between the germline ends.